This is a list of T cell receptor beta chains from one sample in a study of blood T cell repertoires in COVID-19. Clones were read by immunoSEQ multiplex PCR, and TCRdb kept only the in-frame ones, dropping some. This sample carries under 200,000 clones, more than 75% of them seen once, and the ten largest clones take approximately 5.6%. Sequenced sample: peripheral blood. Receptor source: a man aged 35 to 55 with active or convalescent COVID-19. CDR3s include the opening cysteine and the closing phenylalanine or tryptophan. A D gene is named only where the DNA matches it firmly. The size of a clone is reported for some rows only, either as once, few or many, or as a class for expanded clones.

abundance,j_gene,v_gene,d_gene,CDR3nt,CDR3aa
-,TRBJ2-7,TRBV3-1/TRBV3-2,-,TGTGCCAGCAGCCAGCCCAGGGCTTTAGCCTACGAGCAGTACTTC,CASSQPRALAYEQYF
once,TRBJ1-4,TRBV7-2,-,TGTGCCAGCAGCCCGGACGGGGGGGTGACTAATGAAAAACTGTTTTTT,CASSPDGGVTNEKLFF
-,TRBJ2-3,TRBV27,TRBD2,TGTGCCAGCACCCCGGGGGGGGGCGGATTAGATACGCAGTATTTT,CASTPGGGGLDTQYF
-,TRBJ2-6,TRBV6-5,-,TGTGCCAGCATGCGGGTAAAAGGGGCCAACGTCCTGACTTTC,CASMRVKGANVLTF
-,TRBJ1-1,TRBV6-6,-,TGTGCCAGCAGACAATCAGGCACTGAAGCTTTCTTT,CASRQSGTEAFF
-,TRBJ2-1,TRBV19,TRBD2,TGTGCCACCCAAACTAGCGGGGTGATCTACGAGCAGTTCTTC,CATQTSGVIYEQFF
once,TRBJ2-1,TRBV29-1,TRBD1,TGCAGCGCCGTTAATTATGACAGGGAATCCTACAATGAGCAGTTCTTC,CSAVNYDRESYNEQFF
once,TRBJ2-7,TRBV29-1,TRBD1,TGCAGCGTTGTTCTGGGACAGGGGGACTACGAGCAGTACTTC,CSVVLGQGDYEQYF
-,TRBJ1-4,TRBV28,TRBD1,TGTGCCAGCAGTTCGACAGGGCAGGATGAAAAACTGTTTTTT,CASSSTGQDEKLFF
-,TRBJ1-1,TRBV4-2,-,TGTGCCAGCAGCCAAGACCGGGGTCACACTGAAGCTTTCTTT,CASSQDRGHTEAFF
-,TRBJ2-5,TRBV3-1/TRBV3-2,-,TGTGCCAGCATCCTCGGGGAGACCCAGTACTTC,CASILGETQYF
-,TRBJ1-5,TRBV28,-,TGTGCCAGCAGTTTATCTGGGACATATTATAGCAATCAGCCCCAGCATTTT,CASSLSGTYYSNQPQHF
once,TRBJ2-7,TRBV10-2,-,TGCGCCAGCAGTGAGTCGTCCCCGGGACCGAGGGACTTTGTGACCTACGAGCAGTACTTC,CASSESSPGPRDFVTYEQYF
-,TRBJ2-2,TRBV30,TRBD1,TGTGCCTGGAGGCGAGGGACAGGGTTCACCGGGGAGCTGTTTTTT,CAWRRGTGFTGELFF
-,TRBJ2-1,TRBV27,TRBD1,TGTGCCAGCAGTTTAGGGACAGGGGGTCTGAATGAGCAGTTCTTC,CASSLGTGGLNEQFF
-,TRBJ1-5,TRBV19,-,TGTGCCAGTAGTATTGCCCCGGGTGGCAATCAGCCCCAGCATTTT,CASSIAPGGNQPQHF
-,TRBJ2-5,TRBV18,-,TGTGCCAGCTCACCTAAACAGGGCCCAGAGACCCAGTACTTC,CASSPKQGPETQYF
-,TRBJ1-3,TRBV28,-,TGTGCCAGCAGTTTGCAGGCCCCTGGAAACACCATATATTTT,CASSLQAPGNTIYF
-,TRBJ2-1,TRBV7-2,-,TGTGCCAGCAGCCCACGGAGAAATGAGCAGTTCTTC,CASSPRRNEQFF
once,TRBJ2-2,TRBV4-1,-,TGCGCCAGCAGTCGGGGGATAGAGCCAGAGGTTGGCACCGGGGAGCTGTTTTTT,CASSRGIEPEVGTGELFF
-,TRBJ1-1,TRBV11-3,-,TGTGCCAGCAGCTCCCAGCGGGGGGGGAGGACTGAAGCTTTCTTT,CASSSQRGGRTEAFF
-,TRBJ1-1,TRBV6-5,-,-,CASILAGRMNTEAFF
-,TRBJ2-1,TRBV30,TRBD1,TGTGCCTACGGGATCGGGACAGGGGGCAATGAGCAGTTCTTC,CAYGIGTGGNEQFF
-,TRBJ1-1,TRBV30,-,TGTGCCTGGAGTGTCGGAGGGTCAAGGAACACTGAAGCTTTCTTT,CAWSVGGSRNTEAFF
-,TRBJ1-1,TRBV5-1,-,TGCGCCAGCAGCCGGACGGACTACATGAACACTGAAGCTTTCTTT,CASSRTDYMNTEAFF
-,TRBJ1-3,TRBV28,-,TGTGCCAGTTGTGACGGGGACTCTGGAAACACCATATATTTT,CASCDGDSGNTIYF
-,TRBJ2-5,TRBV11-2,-,TGTGCCAGCAGCTCCGGACTCCGCGAGACCCAGTACTTC,CASSSGLRETQYF
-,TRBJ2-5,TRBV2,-,TGTGCCAGCAGCATGGGACTCAATTCAATCGGGACCCAGTACTTC,CASSMGLNSIGTQYF
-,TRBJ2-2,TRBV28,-,TGTGCCAGCACCACAACCGGGTTAGGTTCCGGGGAGCTGTTTTTT,CASTTTGLGSGELFF
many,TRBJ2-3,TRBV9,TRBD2,TGTGCCAGCAGCACAAGTCCCAGCGGGGGGACAGATACGCAGTATTTT,CASSTSPSGGTDTQYF
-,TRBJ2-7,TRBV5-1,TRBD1,TGCGCCAGCAGCTTGGGACAGGGGCTCGAAAAGTACTTC,CASSLGQGLEKYF
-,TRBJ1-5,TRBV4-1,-,TGCGCCAGCAGCCAAGGAGACATAGGCAATCAGCCCCAGCATTTT,CASSQGDIGNQPQHF